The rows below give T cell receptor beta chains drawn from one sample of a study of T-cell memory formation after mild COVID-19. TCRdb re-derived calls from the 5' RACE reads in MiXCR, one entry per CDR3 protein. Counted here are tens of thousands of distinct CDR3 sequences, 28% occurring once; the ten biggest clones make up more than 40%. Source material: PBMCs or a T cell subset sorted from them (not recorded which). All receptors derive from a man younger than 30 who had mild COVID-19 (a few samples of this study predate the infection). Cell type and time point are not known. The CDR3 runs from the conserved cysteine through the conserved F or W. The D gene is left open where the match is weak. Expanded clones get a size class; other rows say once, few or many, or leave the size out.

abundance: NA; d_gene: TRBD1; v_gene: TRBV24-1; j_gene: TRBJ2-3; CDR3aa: CATSGSPRDRNTDTQYF; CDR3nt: TGTGCCACCAGTGGGTCCCCTCGGGACAGGAACACAGATACGCAGTATTTT
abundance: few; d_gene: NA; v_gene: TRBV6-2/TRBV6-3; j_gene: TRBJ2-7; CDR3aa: CASSYTVHPYEQYF; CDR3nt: TGTGCCAGCAGTTATACCGTGCACCCCTACGAGCAGTACTTC
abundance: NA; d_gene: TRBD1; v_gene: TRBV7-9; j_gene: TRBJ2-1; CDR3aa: CASSLGDRGQTFSYNEQFF; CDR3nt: TGTGCCAGCAGCTTAGGGGACAGGGGGCAAACGTTCTCCTACAATGAGCAGTTCTTC
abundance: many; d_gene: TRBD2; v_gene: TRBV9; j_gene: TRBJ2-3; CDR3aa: CASSEGGGTDTQYF; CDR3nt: TGTGCCAGCTCCGAGGGCGGGGGTACAGATACGCAGTATTTT
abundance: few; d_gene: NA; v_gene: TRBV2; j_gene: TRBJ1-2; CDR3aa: CASRGRAVGYTF; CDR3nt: TGTGCCAGCAGGGGACGAGCTGTTGGCTACACCTTC
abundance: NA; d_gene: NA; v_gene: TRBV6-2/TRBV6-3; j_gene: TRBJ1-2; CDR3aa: CASSYSSLNGYTF; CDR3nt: TGTGCCAGCAGTTACTCGAGCCTGAATGGCTACACCTTC
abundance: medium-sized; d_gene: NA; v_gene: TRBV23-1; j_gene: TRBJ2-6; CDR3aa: CASRQGGANVLTF; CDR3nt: TGCGCCAGCAGACAGGGTGGGGCCAACGTCCTGACTTTC
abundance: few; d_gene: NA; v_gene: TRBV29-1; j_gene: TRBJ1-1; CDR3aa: CSVGGRGDEAFF; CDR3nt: TGCAGCGTTGGAGGGCGGGGAGATGAAGCTTTCTTT
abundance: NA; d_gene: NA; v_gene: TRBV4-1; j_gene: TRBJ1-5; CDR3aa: CASSQGLGDGSQPQHF; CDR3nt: TGCGCCAGCAGCCAAGGCTTAGGGGACGGGAGTCAGCCCCAGCATTTT
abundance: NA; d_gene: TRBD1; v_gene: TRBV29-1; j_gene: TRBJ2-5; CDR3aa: CSFDRGNQETQYF; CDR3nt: TGCAGCTTCGACAGGGGGAACCAAGAGACCCAGTACTTC
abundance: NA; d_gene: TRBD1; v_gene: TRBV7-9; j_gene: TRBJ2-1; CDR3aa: CASSDRDRGYNEQFF; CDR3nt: TGTGCCAGCAGCGACCGGGACAGGGGTTACAATGAGCAGTTCTTC
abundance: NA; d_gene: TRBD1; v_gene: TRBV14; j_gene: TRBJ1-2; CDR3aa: CASSQTGGFGYGYTF; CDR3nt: TGTGCCAGCAGCCAAACAGGGGGCTTTGGCTATGGCTACACCTTC
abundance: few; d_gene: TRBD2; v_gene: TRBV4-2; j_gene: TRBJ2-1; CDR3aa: CASSQDNLGLAGAAKGFF; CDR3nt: TGTGCCAGCAGCCAAGATAATCTCGGACTAGCGGGGGCTGCGAAAGGGTTCTTC
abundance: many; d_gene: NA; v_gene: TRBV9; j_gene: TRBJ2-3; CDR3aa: CASSVSWGNTDTQYF; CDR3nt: TGTGCCAGCAGCGTATCCTGGGGGAACACAGATACGCAGTATTTT
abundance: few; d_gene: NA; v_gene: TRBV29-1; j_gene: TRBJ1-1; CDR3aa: CSVDVRNTEAFF; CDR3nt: TGCAGCGTTGACGTGAGGAACACTGAAGCTTTCTTT
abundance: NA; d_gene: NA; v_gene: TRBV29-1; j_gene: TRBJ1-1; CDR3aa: CSVFTGGDTEAFF; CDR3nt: TGCAGCGTATTTACCGGGGGTGACACTGAAGCTTTCTTT
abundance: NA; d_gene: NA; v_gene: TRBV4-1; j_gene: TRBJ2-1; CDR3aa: CASSHRNEQFF; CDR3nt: TGCGCCAGCAGCCACCGCAATGAGCAGTTCTTC
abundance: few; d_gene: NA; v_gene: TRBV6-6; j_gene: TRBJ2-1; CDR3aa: CASSYSKVRGEQFF; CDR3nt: TGTGCCAGCAGTTACTCGAAGGTCCGGGGTGAGCAGTTCTTC
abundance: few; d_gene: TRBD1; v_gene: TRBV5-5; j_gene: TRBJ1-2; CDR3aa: CASSVRDRDRYGYTF; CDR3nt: TGTGCCAGCAGCGTCCGGGACAGGGACCGATATGGCTACACCTTC
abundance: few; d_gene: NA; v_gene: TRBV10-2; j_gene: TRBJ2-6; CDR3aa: CASSESRTGANVLTF; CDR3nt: TGCGCCAGCAGTGAGTCCAGGACTGGGGCCAACGTCCTGACTTTC
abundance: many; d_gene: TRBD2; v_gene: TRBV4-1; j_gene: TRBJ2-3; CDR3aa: CASSHVRGGEDTQYF; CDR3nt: TGCGCCAGCAGCCATGTTCGGGGGGGGGAAGATACGCAGTATTTT
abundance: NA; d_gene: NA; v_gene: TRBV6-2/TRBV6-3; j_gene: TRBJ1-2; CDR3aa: CASSRRKDGNYGYTF; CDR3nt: TGTGCCAGCAGTCGACGGAAGGACGGGAACTATGGCTACACCTTC
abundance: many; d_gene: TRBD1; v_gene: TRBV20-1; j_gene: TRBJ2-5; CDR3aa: CSARDLGQGAWETQYF; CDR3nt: TGCAGTGCTAGAGATCTGGGGCAGGGGGCTTGGGAGACCCAGTACTTC
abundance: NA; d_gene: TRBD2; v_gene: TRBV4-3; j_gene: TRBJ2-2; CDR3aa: CASSPNSGGLLSSNGELFF; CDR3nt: TGCGCCAGCAGCCCTAATAGCGGGGGCCTCCTAAGTAGCAACGGGGAGCTGTTTTTT
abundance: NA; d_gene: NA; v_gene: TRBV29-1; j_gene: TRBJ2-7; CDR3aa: CSVELTDYEQYF; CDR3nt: TGCAGCGTTGAGTTGACGGACTACGAGCAGTACTTC
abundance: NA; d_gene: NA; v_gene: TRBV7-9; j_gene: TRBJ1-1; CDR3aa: CASSRGPPIFF; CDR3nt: TGTGCCAGCAGCCGGGGACCGCCGATATTCTTT
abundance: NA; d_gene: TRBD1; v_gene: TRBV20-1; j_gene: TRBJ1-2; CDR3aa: CSAIGTENYGYTF; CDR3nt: TGCAGTGCTATTGGGACAGAGAACTATGGCTACACCTTC
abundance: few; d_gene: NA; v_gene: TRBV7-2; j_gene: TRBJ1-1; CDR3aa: CASSFLTGNTEAFF; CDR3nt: TGTGCCAGCAGCTTTTTGACAGGGAACACTGAAGCTTTCTTT
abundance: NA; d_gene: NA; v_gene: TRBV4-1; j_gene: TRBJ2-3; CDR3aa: CASSQEGSKTPPDTQYF; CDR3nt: TGCGCCAGCAGCCAAGAGGGGAGTAAGACACCCCCAGATACGCAGTATTTT
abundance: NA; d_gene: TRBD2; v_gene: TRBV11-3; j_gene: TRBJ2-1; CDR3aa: CASSSSSGFSYNEQFF; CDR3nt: TGTGCCAGCAGCTCCTCTAGCGGATTCTCCTACAATGAGCAGTTCTTC
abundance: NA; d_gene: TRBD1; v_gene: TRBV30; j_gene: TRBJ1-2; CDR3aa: CAWSVGTGVYGYTF; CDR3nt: TGTGCCTGGAGTGTTGGGACAGGGGTTTATGGCTACACCTTC
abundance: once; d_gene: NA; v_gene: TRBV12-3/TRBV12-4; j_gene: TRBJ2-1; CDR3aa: CASRTGDYEQFF; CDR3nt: TGTGCCAGCAGAACTGGGGATTATGAGCAGTTCTTC
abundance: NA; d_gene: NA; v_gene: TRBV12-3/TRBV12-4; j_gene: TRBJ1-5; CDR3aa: CASSLGVYSNQPQHF; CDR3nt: TGTGCCAGCAGTTTAGGCGTGTATAGCAATCAGCCCCAGCATTTT